This is a list of T cell receptor beta chains from one sample in a study of T cell changes during pregnancy in multiple sclerosis. TCRdb's copy holds only in-frame clones and misses some; the assay was immunoSEQ multiplex PCR. Altogether roughly 72,000 clones are present, 94% being singletons, with the ten largest covering roughly 0.13%. This sample comprised CD4+ T cells from peripheral blood mononuclear cells, obtained after pregnancy. These receptors originate from a female donor with multiple sclerosis, enrolled in a pregnancy study. CDR3s leave out the opening cysteine and the closing phenylalanine or tryptophan. Each record gives: J gene, V gene, D gene, CDR3 protein. The D gene is left open where the match is weak.

TRBJ2-7	TRBV5-4	TRBD1	ASSEPKGQGYEQY
TRBJ2-7	TRBV30	NA	AWGLKGVDEQY
TRBJ2-1	TRBV7-8	TRBD2	ASSLRTSGSFEQF
TRBJ2-1	TRBV6-6	TRBD2	AGTSGSSGRNEQF
TRBJ2-3	TRBV7-2	TRBD1	ASSLGGGARGADTQY
TRBJ1-2	TRBV28	NA	ASSDSYGYT
TRBJ2-7	TRBV5-1	NA	ASSRGLHYEQY
TRBJ1-2	TRBV2	NA	ASSEARTDYGYT
TRBJ2-1	TRBV28	NA	ASRGLEAYNEQF
TRBJ2-5	TRBV14	TRBD2	ASSQGALARVETQY
TRBJ2-7	TRBV27	TRBD1	ASKPLLDRAVYEQY
TRBJ2-1	TRBV5-1	NA	ASSLATLAPEQF
TRBJ2-7	TRBV2	NA	ASSSNMVTSYEQY
TRBJ2-7	TRBV30	NA	ASQGEDEQY
TRBJ2-2	TRBV28	NA	ASSRFQGQGNTGELF
TRBJ1-1	TRBV6-5	NA	ASTRSTFRTEAF
TRBJ2-7	TRBV29-1	TRBD1	SVGGTGLLPTYEQY
TRBJ2-6	TRBV28	TRBD2	ASSPYGTSGRAPSGANVLT
TRBJ2-5	TRBV7-6	TRBD2	ASSLDASGGQETQY
TRBJ2-7	TRBV4-1	TRBD1	ASSQPGTAVAHEQY
TRBJ2-5	TRBV4-3	NA	ASRRSLELGETQY
TRBJ2-7	TRBV9	NA	ASSVHPGRLNEQY
TRBJ2-2	TRBV7-8	NA	ASSLVRGREGTGELF
TRBJ2-1	TRBV6-5	NA	ASKGTGSYNEQF
TRBJ2-6	TRBV5-1	NA	ASRGSTSSGANVLT
TRBJ1-1	TRBV19	NA	ASSISWIRQANTEAF
TRBJ2-1	TRBV18	NA	ASSPGQNPYNEQF
TRBJ2-7	TRBV5-4	TRBD2	ASSLGGRETYEQY
TRBJ1-2	TRBV7-2	NA	ASSLGTASYT
TRBJ2-7	TRBV28	NA	ASSLLGPAGYEQY
TRBJ1-2	TRBV6-6	NA	ASSSQGGYGYT
TRBJ2-5	TRBV7-2	NA	ASSLAAAGLGGYGTQY
TRBJ2-1	TRBV6-6	NA	ASTLAKGYNEQF
TRBJ1-3	TRBV5-6	NA	ASSFPSFGNTIY
TRBJ2-1	TRBV15	TRBD2	ATSRLHVGLAGGEEQF
TRBJ2-7	TRBV27	NA	ASSLYGETHEQY